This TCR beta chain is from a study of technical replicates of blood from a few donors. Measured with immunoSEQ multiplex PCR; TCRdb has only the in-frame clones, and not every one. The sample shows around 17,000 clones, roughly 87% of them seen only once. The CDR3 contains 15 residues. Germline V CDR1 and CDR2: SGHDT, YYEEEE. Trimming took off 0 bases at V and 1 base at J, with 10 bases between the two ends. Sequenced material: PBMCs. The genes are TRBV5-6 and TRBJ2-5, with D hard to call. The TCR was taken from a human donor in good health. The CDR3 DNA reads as TGTGCCAGCAGCTTGGTTACGGTCCTCCAAGAGACCCAGTACTTC. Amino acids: CASSLVTVLQETQYF.